The TCR beta chain under discussion was sequenced for a study of T-cell reconstitution after alpha-beta-depleted transplantation in children (dated by TCRdb to 2015 to 2016). Context from the whole study: The study quantitatively tracked T-cell immune reconstitution after TCRalphabeta/CD19-depleted allogeneic hematopoietic cell transplantation in children using TCR repertoire profiling.

Library creation used PCR. Sequencing was carried out with an Illumina HiSeq 2500. TCR library preparation used molecular barcoding, with unique molecular identifiers applied to normalize quantification of the TCRbeta repertoire. The raw public reads went through TCRdb reprocessing: fastp at Q25, MiXCR clone calling, in-frame beta chains kept. Records with the same CDR3 protein are collapsed into one entry carrying the most frequent genes and DNA. The sample table shows roughly 500,000 distinct CDR3 sequences, and about a sixth are seen once. The ten largest clones take up over 3% of the sample. Comment on this clonotype: The antigen this receptor binds is unknown. Base qualities are not recorded, but no much larger clone differs from it by a single base.

V lost 1 base and J lost 9 bases; the stretch between them is 15 bases long. The germline V gene yields SGHVS for CDR1 and FQNEAQ for CDR2. The CDR3 runs 15 amino acids, cysteine and phenylalanine included. Here the CDR3 DNA is all that survives: 45 bases in frame from base 1. Recombination linked TRBV7-8 to TRBJ2-2, and perhaps TRBD2 as D gene, on 6 matching bases. This sequence was found in a human donor who donated a stem cell graft to a child with acute lymphoblastic leukemia. Sequences were derived from PBMCs from the stem cell graft donor, sampled from the stem cell graft. The nucleotide sequence reads as follows: TGTGCCAGCAGCTTAGAACGGGAGAGGGGCCGGGAGCTGTTTTTT. This sequence encodes CASSLERERGRELFF.